The 9 T cell receptor beta chains presented below share a single source sample, sequenced in a study of regulatory T cells in long-lasting Graves disease. Sequencing libraries for TCR beta were prepared with iRepertoire HTBI primers and Arm-PCR of CDR3 regions. TCRdb redid the calling of the multiplex PCR reads with MiXCR, one entry per CDR3 protein. Of 350,000 to 450,000 distinct CDR3 sequences listed, under 15% are singletons. The time point here: newly diagnosed GD, antithyroid drugs for less than 3 months. Making the TCR library involved RNA that had been extracted from PBMCs. The same sample was also studied in work on T cells in Graves' hyperthyroidism and ophthalmopathy.

The sequenced sample was peripheral blood mononuclear cells (PBMCs), obtained at new diagnosis, from a patient treated with antithyroid drugs. The receptors derive from a woman aged 30 to 39 with Graves disease.

This clonotype was seen repeatedly, ten times or more. The chain recombines TRBV2 with TRBJ2-6; 7 bases map to TRBD2. CDR3 length: 18 amino acids. V gave up 5 bases and J gave up 0 bases; unmatched junction bases: 10. Germline lookup yields CDR1 SNHLY and CDR2 FYNNEI. CDR3: CASSPEGGRYSGANVLTF. The CDR3 DNA follows: TGTGCCAGCAGTCCCGAGGGAGGGAGGTACTCTGGGGCCAACGTCCTGACTTTC.

The chain recombines TRBV6-5 with TRBJ2-7, with D perhaps TRBD1 (6 bases). Between the trimmed V and J ends, which lost 0 bases and 1 base, there was a span of 16 bases. Germline V gives CDR1 MNHEY, CDR2 SVGAGI. The CDR3 has 17 amino acids. CDR3 in DNA: TGTGCCAGCAGTTACTCTCCCGGACAGCAATCTTCCTACGAGCAGTACTTC. This encodes CASSYSPGQQSSYEQYF.

This chain joins TRBV6-1 and TRBJ2-5; D call uncertain. Trimming stripped 7 bases from V and 1 base from J, with 7 bases between. Germline V gene lookup returns CDR1 MNHNS and CDR2 SASEGT. The CDR3 totals 12 residues. CDR3 DNA: TGTGCCAGCATGGGCAGCCAAGAGACCCAGTACTTC. It encodes CASMGSQETQYF.

This clonotype was seen repeatedly, ten times or more. This chain joins TRBV27 and TRBJ1-5; D gene ambiguous. Trimming took 4 bases from V and 5 from J, leaving 21 bases between them. Germline V gene data show CDR1 as MNHEY and CDR2 as SMNVEV (reference sequence). This CDR3 is 17 amino acids long. The CDR3 DNA sequence: TGTGCCAGCAGTTCCCATGGAGGGAATTTGCATGATCAGCCCCAGCATTTT. This sequence encodes CASSSHGGNLHDQPQHF.

This chain uses TRBV27 with TRBJ2-1; D unresolved. Per germline, CDR1 MNHEY and CDR2 SMNVEV (reference sequence). The CDR3 loop spans 11 amino acids. Deletions cut 3 bases from V and 13 bases from J, with 10 bases between. The CDR3 bases are TGTGCCAGCAGTTTCTCGAACATTCAGTTCTTC. Protein sequence: CASSFSNIQFF.

On this clonotype itself: A much larger clone lies one base from this, so it may be a read error. The V gene is TRBV28, the J gene TRBJ2-3; possibly TRBD1 or TRBD2 for D (5 bases each). The CDR3 runs 15 residues. Germline CDR1 MDHEN, CDR2 SYDVKM. Trimming took off 5 bases at V and 3 bases at J, with 15 bases between the two ends. CDR3: CASSLPGPLTDTQYF. For the CDR3, the DNA is TGTGCCAGCAGTCTGCCGGGGCCCCTAACAGATACGCAGTATTTT.

This chain connects TRBV25-1 to TRBJ2-7, with D perhaps TRBD1 or TRBD2 (5 bases each). V gave up 6 bases and J gave up 1 base, with 10 bases separating them. Germline values: CDR1 MGHDK, CDR2 SYGVNS. The CDR3 runs 13 residues. The CDR3 nucleotides are TGTGCCAGCAGCCCCTGGGGGTCCTACGAGCAGTACTTC. Translation gives CASSPWGSYEQYF.

This clonotype has at least ten counts. This sequence joins TRBV27 and TRBJ2-1; no reliable D call. The CDR3 loop spans 16 amino acids. Between the trimmed V and J ends, which lost 4 bases and 5 bases, there was a span of 18 bases. Germline assignment: CDR1 MNHEY and CDR2 SMNVEV (reference sequence). This CDR3 reads CASSSPARSSHNEQFF. The CDR3 DNA reads as TGTGCCAGCAGTTCGCCGGCGCGGAGTTCCCACAATGAGCAGTTCTTC.

Many counts were recorded for this clonotype. CDR3 bases: TGTGCCAGCAGTTTAATTTGGGGTAGCTTTGCTAGCAATCAGCCCCAGCATTTT. Protein product: CASSLIWGSFASNQPQHF. This sequence joins TRBV12-3 or TRBV12-4 and TRBJ1-5; D is unresolved. Trimming left V 2 bases short and J 0 bases short, with 17 bases between. The CDR3 length is 18 residues.